The text below deals with one T cell receptor beta chain. The junction departs from germline at one end; a sequencing error may be responsible. The entry originates in a study of blood T cell repertoires in COVID-19. About the study: There were acute and convalescent COVID-19 samples, and they came from the United States, Italy and Spain.

A COVID-19 case was met by exposed participants within 2 weeks before study entry. Using immunoSEQ multiplex PCR, the repertoire was profiled, and TCRdb retains in-frame clones only, with some absent. The data contain around 160,000 clones, 84% of them seen just once; the ten biggest clones take up more than 5%. The CDR3 contains 13 residues. This clonotype was obtained from a woman in her fifties or sixties who had been exposed to COVID-19. The specimen sequenced was PBMCs or T cells enriched from blood (not recorded which). The chain carries TRBV12-3 or TRBV12-4 and TRBJ2-7; 8 positions match TRBD2. Here the CDR3 reads CASSLARGAPLLF. The CDR3 nucleotides read TGTGCCAGCAGCCTCGCGCGGGGGGCACCATTACTGTTC.